This T cell receptor beta chain was recovered during a study of cytomegalovirus exposure and HLA in healthy donors (dated by TCRdb to about 2017). For the wider study: According to a later analysis, one platform produced both the roughly 110 validation repertoires and the approximately 670 repertoires of the first cohort. High-throughput TCR immunosequencing, statistical association of individual TCRs with disease status, and machine learning were combined to predict cytomegalovirus infection status. The aim of the study was to test whether cataloging public T cell receptors could identify signatures of past pathogen exposure. Along with the approximately 650-subject first cohort, a separate validation cohort of some 130 different subjects was used. Summary of the overall study and its limitations: A later analysis had no HLA typing for the validation cohort, so co-occurrence there was scored across all 130 or so repertoires. Subsequent analysis determined that TCRs grouped into clusters in the first cohort also showed a tendency toward co-occurrence across the roughly 110 validation repertoires, and approximately 94% of cluster scores exceeded 0. The authors suggested that the approach could potentially be extended to other disease states and immunological phenotypes. Across donors, most TCR sequences were observed very rarely, whereas some public TCRs were present in many individuals. The classifier was reported to diagnose cytomegalovirus status with high specificity and sensitivity in both the original and validation cohorts. Three of the identified cytomegalovirus-associated TCR beta chains were confirmed in vitro to be specific for cytomegalovirus antigens. The study listed 170 or so TCR beta chains as associated with cytomegalovirus.

The CDR3 has 13 amino acids, counting the end cysteine and phenylalanine. The DNA shown is the 39-base CDR3, in frame from base 1. The germline V gene encodes CDR1 SNHLY and CDR2 FYNNEI. Trimming takes 7 bases off V and 6 bases off J; junction bases not matched to a gene: 5. The donors belonged to the validation cohort of roughly 120 subjects, which was separate from the roughly 670-subject first cohort. The library was prepared using the immunoSEQ multiplex PCR assay. The source study handled its data this way. A statistical classification framework was built for diagnosing cytomegalovirus status from the catalog of TCR beta chain sequences. TCRdb re-hosts the immuneACCESS table, in-frame sequences only. Its copies lack some clones; in the studies checked, an unresolved V gene accounts for under half of them, and the cause for the rest is not known. The DNA gave D and trimming, while V, J and clone size come from that table. The sample table contains about 110,000 clones; only one count was recorded for 85% to 90% of them. The top ten clones comprise 2% to 2.5% of the sample.

A remark on this clone: There is no known antigen for this receptor. Within one base of it there is no much larger clone, and no base qualities were kept.

This TCR was sampled from a woman aged 18-29 years in good health and CMV-seronegative. The V gene is TRBV2 and the J gene is TRBJ2-3; TRBD2 aligns with 9 central bases. Sequenced material: PBMCs. The CDR3 protein is CASNGGGADTQYF. The DNA reads as follows: TGTGCCAGCAACGGCGGGGGGGCGGATACGCAGTATTTT.